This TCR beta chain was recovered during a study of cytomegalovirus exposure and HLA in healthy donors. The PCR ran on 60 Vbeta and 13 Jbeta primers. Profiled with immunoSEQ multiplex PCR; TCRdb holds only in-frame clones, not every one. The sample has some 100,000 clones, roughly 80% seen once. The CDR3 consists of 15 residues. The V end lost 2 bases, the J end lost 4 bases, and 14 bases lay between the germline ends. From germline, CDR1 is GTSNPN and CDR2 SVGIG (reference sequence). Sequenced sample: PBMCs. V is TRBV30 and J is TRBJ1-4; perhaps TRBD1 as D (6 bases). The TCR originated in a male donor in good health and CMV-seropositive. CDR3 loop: CAWSPGQTNNEKLFF. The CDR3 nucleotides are TGTGCCTGGAGTCCAGGACAGACGAATAATGAAAAACTGTTTTTT.